The 23 T cell receptor beta chains presented below share a single source sample, sequenced in a study of cytomegalovirus exposure and HLA in healthy donors. PCR amplification relied on 60 Vbeta primers (plus 13 Jbeta primers). Sequencing used immunoSEQ multiplex PCR; TCRdb keeps in-frame clones, though not all of them. The repertoire holds 100,000 or so clones, with 73% as singletons. Sequenced material: PBMCs. All receptors come from a man between 35 and 55 years old in good health and CMV-seronegative.

The rearrangement links TRBV18 to TRBJ2-7, with TRBD2 matching 8 bases. Trimming took 3 bases from V and 5 from J; bases not matched to a gene: 3. The CDR3 runs 13 residues. Germline CDR1 and CDR2: KGHSH and LQKENI. CDR3: CASSPSGVDEQYF. The CDR3 DNA is TGTGCCAGCTCACCTAGCGGGGTCGACGAGCAGTACTTC. Variable domain in full (rest from reference TRBV18 and TRBJ2-7): NAGVMQNPRHLVRRRGQEARLRCSPMKGHSHVYWYRQLPEEGLKFMVYLQKENIIDESGMPKERFSAEFPKEGPSILRIQQVVRGDSAAYFCASSPSGVDEQYFGPGTRLTVT.

The sample holds one count of this clone. This chain links TRBV7-8 with TRBJ2-1, with 8 bases fitting TRBD1. Germline V CDR1 and CDR2: SGHVS, FQNEAQ. Trimming cost V 4 bases and J 2 bases; bases outside gene matches: 10. The CDR3 spans 17 residues. CDR3 in amino acids: CASSSLFTGGPYNEQFF. CDR3 coding DNA: TGTGCCAGCAGCTCCCTATTTACAGGGGGTCCCTACAATGAGCAGTTCTTC.

V gene TRBV13 combines with J gene TRBJ1-2; D ambiguous. V dropped 2 bases and J dropped 4 bases, with 11 bases sitting between them. The germline V gene encodes CDR1 PRHDT and CDR2 FYEKMQ (reference sequence). The CDR3 extends over 14 amino acids. The CDR3 is CASSLWSGFYGYTF. The CDR3, as DNA: TGTGCCAGCAGCTTATGGTCGGGTTTCTATGGCTACACCTTC.

This clone has more than one count but fewer than ten. This chain links TRBV6-5 with TRBJ2-5; D is unresolved. The V end was cut by 7 bases, the J end by 2 bases, with 8 bases between. CDR3 length equals 12 residues. Germline V gives CDR1 MNHEY, CDR2 SVGAGI. CDR3 region: CASTQDQETQYF. The CDR3 DNA reads TGTGCCAGCACCCAGGATCAAGAGACCCAGTACTTC.

The chain links TRBV29-1 to TRBJ1-2; possible D gene TRBD1, 5 bases. The ends were cut back, 4 bases at V and 4 bases at J, with 13 bases in the middle. The CDR3 is made up of 13 amino acids. Per germline, CDR1 SQVTM and CDR2 ANQGSEA. CDR3 protein: CSVAPDSSYGYTF. CDR3 DNA sequence: TGCAGCGTTGCTCCTGACAGCTCCTATGGCTACACCTTC.

The J gene is TRBJ2-7, the V gene TRBV5-5; no clear D. Trimming removed 3 bases from V and 4 bases from J, with 8 bases in between. This CDR3 is 12 amino acids long. Germline CDR1 is SGHKS and CDR2 is YYEKEE (reference sequence). DNA for the CDR3: TGTGCCAGCAGCTCAGCTAGGTACGAGCAGTACTTC. Amino acids: CASSSARYEQYF.

Of note for this clone: This CDR3 fails to terminate in the conserved phenylalanine or tryptophan, so it likely reflects a read error. V gene TRBV5-1 combines with J gene TRBJ1-2; TRBD1 aligns across 7 bases. The length of the CDR3 is 14 residues. Germline CDR1 and CDR2: SGHRS and YFSETQ. V lost 3 bases, J lost 2 bases, and 4 bases stayed unmatched. CDR3 sequence reads: CASSSGTANYGYTV. CDR3 nucleotide sequence: TGCGCCAGCAGCTCCGGGACAGCCAACTATGGCTACACCGTC.

This sequence joins TRBV14 and TRBJ2-7, with D possibly matching TRBD1 (5 bases). In germline, CDR1 is SGHDN, CDR2 FVKESK. The CDR3 has 14 amino acids. V was trimmed by 3 bases and J by 6 bases, leaving 15 bases between them. CDR3 in amino acids: CASSHRVILPEQYF. For the CDR3, the DNA is TGTGCCAGCAGCCACAGGGTTATACTCCCCGAGCAGTACTTC.

This clone was detected only once. The V call is TRBV5-6, the J call TRBJ2-3; 8 bases align to TRBD2. This CDR3 region has 14 residues. The V segment lost 4 bases and the J segment 9 bases; nucleotides outside the gene matches: 10. Germline V lookup: CDR1 SGHDT, CDR2 YYEEEE. CDR3 protein: CASSPRTSYKTQYF. The CDR3 nucleotides read TGTGCCAGCAGCCCAAGGACTAGCTATAAGACGCAGTATTTT.

V and J are TRBV7-2 and TRBJ1-3; 7 positions match TRBD1. The CDR3 is 17 residues long. Germline V gene lookup returns CDR1 SGHTA and CDR2 FQGNSA. V lost 6 bases and J lost 3; bases outside the gene matches: 14. The CDR3: CASSPRLQGESGNTIYF. The DNA for the CDR3 is TGTGCCAGCAGTCCAAGGCTCCAGGGGGAAAGTGGAAACACCATATATTTT.

In this sample, this clone turned up once. The CDR3 loop is CASSPGGGYGFSPLHF. For the CDR3, the DNA is TGTGCCAGCAGCCCCGGAGGGGGCTACGGGTTTTCACCCCTCCACTTT. V and J are TRBV11-2 and TRBJ1-6; 7 nucleotides agree with TRBD1. The CDR3 has 16 residues. Germline trimming cut 5 bases from V and 9 bases from J; bases unmatched to any gene: 13. Germline assignment: CDR1 SGHAT and CDR2 FQNNGV.

The J gene is TRBJ2-7, the V gene TRBV6-1, with D unclear. Germline lookup yields CDR1 MNHNS and CDR2 SASEGT. Trimming took off 4 bases at V and 3 bases at J, with 16 bases between the two ends. The CDR3 spans 15 residues. The CDR3 spells CASSVVTKTNYEQYF. The DNA of the CDR3 is TGTGCCAGCAGTGTGGTCACAAAAACTAACTACGAGCAGTACTTC.

This chain joins TRBV4-1 and TRBJ1-1, with 9 bases fitting TRBD1. This CDR3 is built from 14 residues. Germline loops: CDR1 MGHRA, CDR2 YSYEKL. After removal of 4 bases from V and 10 bases from J, the junction contained 10 bases not matched to a gene. The CDR3 sequence is CASSRIGQGHGAFF. CDR3 bases: TGCGCCAGCAGCCGAATAGGACAGGGGCATGGAGCTTTCTTT.

The sample holds one count of this clone. The chain carries TRBV5-1 and TRBJ2-3; D unclear. V was trimmed by 1 base and J by 0 bases, leaving 6 bases between them. Germline V lookup: CDR1 SGHRS, CDR2 YFSETQ. This CDR3 is 14 amino acids long. The CDR3 DNA follows: TGCGCCAGCAGCTTGTTCGCGAGCACAGATACGCAGTATTTT. This encodes CASSLFASTDTQYF.

The rearrangement uses TRBV4-2 and TRBJ1-5, with unresolved D. The V and J ends lost 2 bases and 7 bases respectively, with 9 bases between them. Germline CDR1 LGHNA, CDR2 YNFKEQ. This CDR3 has 13 residues. CDR3 sequence (DNA): TGTGCCAGCAGCCAAAGGTCGGGACAGCCCCAGCATTTT. This encodes CASSQRSGQPQHF.

The rearrangement uses TRBV30 and TRBJ2-5; the match to TRBD1 covers 7 bases. The V gene's germline CDR1 is GTSNPN and CDR2 SVGIG (reference sequence). With 4 bases clipped from V and 0 bases from J, the junction kept 5 bases outside the gene matches. CDR3 length equals 14 residues. CDR3 residues: CAWNRGENQETQYF. The DNA for the CDR3 is TGTGCCTGGAACAGGGGCGAAAACCAAGAGACCCAGTACTTC.

This clone came up once. V and J are TRBV30 and TRBJ2-3; 10 positions agree with TRBD2. Germline V gives CDR1 GTSNPN, CDR2 SVGIG (reference sequence). The V gene end was trimmed by 3 bases and the J gene end by 2 bases; junction bases not matched to a gene: 5. The CDR3 consists of 15 residues. The CDR3 region is CAWSFSGGHTDTQYF. The CDR3 DNA is TGTGCCTGGAGCTTTAGCGGGGGGCACACAGATACGCAGTATTTT.

This chain connects TRBV5-1 to TRBJ1-6; D unclear. CDR1 SGHRS and CDR2 YFSETQ come from the germline V gene. CDR3 length: 13 amino acids. V lost 3 bases, J lost 10 bases, and 11 bases lay in between. CDR3 amino acids: CASSSQPNSPLHF. The CDR3 DNA follows: TGCGCCAGCAGCTCCCAACCTAACTCACCCCTCCACTTT.

The chain uses TRBV5-1 and TRBJ1-2, with D uncertain. V lost 0 bases and J 6 bases, leaving 12 bases between the germline ends. In germline, CDR1 is SGHRS, CDR2 YFSETQ. The CDR3 has 14 residues. Here the CDR3 reads CASSLVTTTHGYTF. CDR3 sequence (DNA): TGCGCCAGCAGCTTGGTCACGACAACCCATGGCTACACCTTC.

This clone was seen a few times. The rearrangement uses TRBV18 and TRBJ1-1; D call uncertain. This CDR3 is built from 12 residues. Per germline, CDR1 KGHSH and CDR2 LQKENI. V was clipped by 6 bases and J by 4 bases, with 9 bases between them. The CDR3 coding sequence is TGTGCCAGCTCGGAGGAGGGCACTGAAGCTTTCTTT. Protein product: CASSEEGTEAFF.

The table lists this clone with a few counts. The chain couples TRBV5-6 to TRBJ2-2; 8 nucleotides line up with TRBD1. Germline CDR1 reads SGHDT; CDR2 reads YYEEEE. The V segment lost 0 bases and the J segment 7 bases; nucleotides outside the gene matches: 5. This CDR3 has 15 amino acids. CDR3 in DNA: TGTGCCAGCAGCTTGGCTTGGACAGGGTACGGGGAGCTGTTTTTT. It is translated as CASSLAWTGYGELFF.

This clone was seen only a few times. The genes are TRBV6-5 and TRBJ2-1; a weak D match, TRBD1 (5 bases). The germline V gene encodes CDR1 MNHEY and CDR2 SVGAGI. The CDR3 has 12 residues. Trimming took 4 bases from V and 9 from J, leaving 10 bases between them. The CDR3 region is CASSWGLGEQFF. Written as DNA, the CDR3 is TGTGCCAGCAGTTGGGGCCTGGGTGAGCAGTTCTTC.

This chain uses TRBV7-3 with TRBJ1-6; D might be TRBD1 (5 bases). The V gene lost 5 bases and the J gene lost 7 bases, with 18 bases spanning the gap. CDR3 length: 16 amino acids. Per the germline V gene, CDR1 is SGHTA and CDR2 is FQGTGA. The CDR3 is CASSLGSWGGNSPLHF. The CDR3 bases are TGTGCCAGCAGCCTAGGAAGCTGGGGGGGGAATTCACCCCTCCACTTT.